Below, 29 T cell receptor beta chains from the same sample are listed, as sequenced in a study of cytomegalovirus exposure and HLA in healthy donors. In the PCR, 60 Vbeta and 13 Jbeta primers were used. Sequenced by immunoSEQ multiplex PCR; TCRdb stores in-frame clones only, minus some. The table shows some 190,000 clones, with approximately 82% occurring only once. Material: PBMCs. These receptors all stem from a man in his forties in good health and CMV-seropositive.

This clone has a handful of counts. This chain connects TRBV6-5 to TRBJ2-7; 8 bases align to TRBD1. V dropped 6 bases and J dropped 2; count of bases not matched to a gene: 9. There are 15 residues in the CDR3. CDR1 and CDR2 from the germline V gene are MNHEY and SVGAGI. This CDR3 is CASSEPPDRAYEQYF. As DNA, the CDR3 is TGTGCCAGCAGCGAGCCGCCGGACAGGGCCTACGAGCAGTACTTC.

The rearrangement joins TRBV18 to TRBJ1-4, with D perhaps TRBD1 (5 bases). Germline V gene sequence: CDR1 KGHSH, CDR2 LQKENI. This CDR3 has 16 amino acids. V was pared by 1 base and J by 0 bases, with 9 bases between. The CDR3 nucleotides are TGTGCCAGCTCACCACAGGGGATTGCAACTAATGAAAAACTGTTTTTT. Translated, it gives CASSPQGIATNEKLFF.

The chain joins TRBV5-1 to TRBJ2-7, with 12 bases aligning to TRBD1. The CDR3 is made up of 15 amino acids. The junction had 7 bases not matched to a gene; V was cut back by 4 bases and J by 5 bases. Germline CDR1 SGHRS, CDR2 YFSETQ. The CDR3 reads CASSRGTGGRDEQYF. As DNA, the CDR3 is TGCGCCAGCAGCCGAGGGACAGGGGGCCGCGACGAGCAGTACTTC. Supplemented by reference TRBV5-1 and TRBJ2-7, the full variable domain reads KAGVTQTPRYLIKTRGQQVTLSCSPISGHRSVSWYQQTPGQGLQFLFEYFSETQRNKGNFPGRFSGRQFSNSRSEMNVSTLELGDSALYLCASSRGTGGRDEQYFGPGTRLTVT.

The gene calls are TRBV30 and TRBJ1-1, with D tentatively TRBD1 (6 bases). This CDR3 contains 14 residues. V was shortened by 7 bases and J by 0 bases, with 15 bases between the two germline ends. Germline V CDR1 and CDR2: GTSNPN, SVGIG (reference sequence). This CDR3 reads CASEGVYMNTEAFF. The CDR3 nucleotides read TGTGCCTCCGAGGGGGTGTATATGAACACTGAAGCTTTCTTT.

The rearrangement uses TRBV4-3 and TRBJ2-2, with TRBD2 identical over 10 bases. Germline trimming cut 0 bases from V and 4 bases from J; bases unmatched to any gene: 8. CDR1 is LGHNA and CDR2 is YSLEER in the germline V gene. The CDR3 covers 18 residues. CDR3 coding DNA: TGCGCCAGCAGCCAAGATGATCTAGCGGGAGATGCCACCGGGGAGCTGTTTTTT. Its translation is CASSQDDLAGDATGELFF.

V is TRBV19 and J is TRBJ1-3, with D unclear. Germline V lookup: CDR1 LNHDA, CDR2 SQIVND (reference sequence). This CDR3 has 16 residues. The V gene lost 1 base and the J gene lost 3 bases, with 13 bases spanning the gap. DNA for the CDR3: TGTGCCAGTAGTATAGGGCTCCCAGGATATGGAAACACCATATATTTT. It translates to CASSIGLPGYGNTIYF.

This sequence joins TRBV12-5 and TRBJ2-1, with D perhaps matching TRBD1 (5 bases). The V gene lost 7 bases and the J gene lost 1 base, with 20 bases spanning the gap. The CDR3 contains 17 residues. Germline CDR1 and CDR2: LGHNT and FRNRAP. The CDR3, as DNA: TGTGCTAGTGCCAACCCTAGGGGCGGTAGGTCCTACAATGAGCAGTTCTTC. It translates to CASANPRGGRSYNEQFF.

The gene calls are TRBV5-1 and TRBJ2-7; possibly TRBD2 for D (5 bases). Germline V gene data show CDR1 as SGHRS and CDR2 as YFSETQ. Trimming took off 4 bases at V and 4 bases at J, with 9 bases between the two ends. The CDR3 has 12 residues. The CDR3 DNA sequence: TGCGCCAGCAGCATCGGCGGGTACGAGCAGTACTTC. This codes for CASSIGGYEQYF.

The genes are TRBV5-1 and TRBJ2-5, with D uncertain. V was cut by 1 base and J by 5 bases, with 9 bases left in between. This CDR3 contains 13 residues. Germline V gene lookup returns CDR1 SGHRS and CDR2 YFSETQ. The CDR3, as DNA: TGCGCCAGCAGCTTGTTCGAGTGGGAGACCCAGTACTTC. Translated, it gives CASSLFEWETQYF.

CDR3 in DNA: TGTGCCAGCAGTGACCAGAAAGGGTGCGGGTCCAAAAACATTCAGTACTTC. Its translation is CASSDQKGCGSKNIQYF. This chain links TRBV6-4 with TRBJ2-4, with a possible D match to TRBD2 (5 bases). Germline V gene lookup returns CDR1 MRHNA and CDR2 SNTAGT. The CDR3 totals 17 residues. The V end was cut by 2 bases, the J end by 2 bases, with 16 bases between.

The J gene is TRBJ2-1, the V gene TRBV11-2; no clear D. This CDR3 region has 11 residues. V was cut by 5 bases and J by 4 bases, with 3 bases left in between. Germline V CDR1 and CDR2: SGHAT, FQNNGV. DNA of the CDR3: TGTGCCAGCAGCCAGTACAATGAGCAGTTCTTC. Translating gives CASSQYNEQFF.

The chain combines TRBV5-1 with TRBJ2-1; 13 bases map to TRBD2. Germline values: CDR1 SGHRS, CDR2 YFSETQ. V lost 2 bases to trimming and J lost 8 bases; unmatched junction nucleotides: 4. This CDR3 has 15 amino acids. The CDR3 bases are TGCGCCAGCAGCTTACTAGCGGGAGGGTTGGATGAGCAGTTCTTC. Translating gives CASSLLAGGLDEQFF.

The V and J genes are TRBV7-2 and TRBJ2-5; TRBD2 matches at 7 bases. The J call may be incorrect, as the DNA end agrees better with TRBJ2-7. The CDR3 has 13 residues. Germline loops: CDR1 SGHTA, CDR2 FQGNSA. In nucleotides, the CDR3 is TGTGCCAGCAGCTCTAGCGGTTTCTACGAGCAGTACTTC. This translates into CASSSSGFYEQYF.

J is TRBJ2-3 and V is TRBV5-8; 9 bases are a match to TRBD1. Germline V gives CDR1 SGHTS, CDR2 YDEGEE. This CDR3 has 14 residues. V lost 4 bases and J lost 3; bases outside the gene matches: 3. The CDR3 DNA follows: TGTGCCAGCAGCCCCGGACAGGGGACAGATACGCAGTATTTT. It is translated as CASSPGQGTDTQYF.

The chain has TRBV19 and TRBJ1-4, with 7 bases that match TRBD1. Germline V gene data show CDR1 as LNHDA and CDR2 as SQIVND (reference sequence). The CDR3 sequence is 15 residues long. With V trimmed by 5 bases and J by 2 bases, 5 bases remained unmatched. The CDR3 DNA follows: TGTGCCAGTAGTTTGAAGGGGGCTACTAATGAAAAACTGTTTTTT. Amino acids: CASSLKGATNEKLFF.

The chain couples TRBV28 to TRBJ1-1; TRBD1 matches at 7 bases. The V gene's germline CDR1 is MDHEN and CDR2 SYDVKM. The CDR3 is 13 amino acids. With 9 bases clipped from V and 0 bases from J, the junction kept 4 bases outside the gene matches. CDR3 nucleotide sequence: TGTGCCAGTAGACAGGGAATGAACACTGAAGCTTTCTTT. It encodes CASRQGMNTEAFF.

This clone came up once. This chain links TRBV4-1 with TRBJ2-5; no definite D call. Germline-derived CDR1 and CDR2 are MGHRA and YSYEKL. V lost 3 bases to trimming and J lost 4 bases, with 9 bases between them. This CDR3 comprises 13 residues. CDR3 DNA sequence: TGCGCCAGCAGCCAGCAAAACGGAGAGACCCAGTACTTC. This sequence encodes CASSQQNGETQYF.

This clone was detected a few times. The chain uses TRBV9 and TRBJ1-1, with D possibly TRBD1 on 6 matching bases. The CDR3 sequence is 14 residues long. Germline V gene lookup returns CDR1 SGDLS and CDR2 YYNGEE. V lost 2 bases and J lost 5, with 13 bases in between. The CDR3, as DNA: TGTGCCAGCAGCGTCGGTTCAGGGGAAACTGAAGCTTTCTTT. This sequence encodes CASSVGSGETEAFF.

This clone showed up just a few times. V gene TRBV7-7 combines with J gene TRBJ2-1; D unclear. The CDR3 consists of 14 residues. Germline CDR1 SSHAT, CDR2 FNYEAQ (reference sequence). Trimming left V 4 bases short and J 8 bases short, with 15 bases between. The CDR3 protein is CASSSGSILDEQFF. The CDR3, as DNA: TGTGCCAGCAGCTCCGGGTCAATATTGGATGAGCAGTTCTTC.

CDR3 sequence reads: CASSEAQLAEQFF. The CDR3 DNA reads as TGTGCCAGCAGTGAAGCCCAACTAGCGGAGCAGTTCTTC. The chain combines TRBV6-1 with TRBJ2-1; 7 nucleotides agree with TRBD2. Germline CDR1 is MNHNS and CDR2 is SASEGT. V lost 0 bases and J lost 10; bases outside the gene matches: 3. This CDR3 has 13 amino acids.

The V call is TRBV19, the J call TRBJ2-5; tentative D call: TRBD1 (5 bases). This CDR3 spans 13 amino acids. The ends were cut back, 2 bases at V and 4 bases at J, with 8 bases in the middle. The V gene's germline CDR1 is LNHDA and CDR2 SQIVND (reference sequence). CDR3 region: CASSILGRETQYF. The CDR3 coding sequence is TGTGCCAGTAGTATATTGGGGCGAGAGACCCAGTACTTC.

The CDR3 loop reads CASSVGTASEAFF. CDR3 DNA sequence: TGTGCCAGCAGCGTAGGGACAGCCTCTGAAGCTTTCTTT. The V call is TRBV9, the J call TRBJ1-1; D possibly corresponds to TRBD1 (6 bases). V was shortened by 0 bases and J by 6 bases, with 9 bases between the two germline ends. This CDR3 is built from 13 residues. The germline CDR1 and CDR2 sequences are SGDLS and YYNGEE.

V and J are TRBV25-1 and TRBJ2-7; weak D call: TRBD2 (6 bases). Germline CDR1 and CDR2: MGHDK and SYGVNS. V dropped 6 bases and J dropped 3 bases, with 9 bases sitting between them. The CDR3 totals 12 residues. The CDR3 is CASSRDFYEQYF. CDR3 in DNA: TGTGCCAGCAGCCGGGACTTCTACGAGCAGTACTTC.

There are a few counts of this clone. The chain carries TRBV7-9 and TRBJ1-1; D ambiguous. V was trimmed by 0 bases and J by 7 bases, leaving 12 bases between them. Germline V gene lookup returns CDR1 SEHNR and CDR2 FQNEAQ (reference sequence). This CDR3 spans 14 amino acids. The DNA for the CDR3 is TGTGCCAGCAGCTTAGCGGCGGGCGGGCATGAAGCTTTCTTT. Encoded protein: CASSLAAGGHEAFF.

The rearrangement links TRBV2 to TRBJ2-7; D is ambiguous. The V gene lost 6 bases and the J gene lost 3 bases, with 6 bases spanning the gap. This CDR3 is 11 amino acids long. Germline values: CDR1 SNHLY, CDR2 FYNNEI. CDR3 in DNA: TGTGCCAGCAGGGTAGACTACGAGCAGTACTTC. Translated, it gives CASRVDYEQYF.

The chain employs TRBV28 and TRBJ1-2; no clear D. Germline CDR1 and CDR2: MDHEN and SYDVKM. The length of the CDR3 is 13 residues. V was pared by 2 bases and J by 8 bases, with 12 bases between. The DNA of the CDR3 is TGTGCCAGCAGTTTACTAGGTGTCTCGGGCTACACCTTC. Protein product: CASSLLGVSGYTF.

V usage is TRBV9 and J usage is TRBJ2-2; 7 bases fit TRBD2. V gave up 0 bases and J gave up 6 bases; unmatched junction bases: 5. Germline CDR1 and CDR2: SGDLS and YYNGEE. This CDR3 spans 15 amino acids. The CDR3 spells CASSVGGSGPGELFF. The DNA for the CDR3 is TGTGCCAGCAGCGTAGGCGGGAGCGGACCCGGGGAGCTGTTTTTT.

The chain employs TRBV5-1 and TRBJ2-5; 7 bases fit TRBD1. V was clipped by 2 bases and J by 1 base; unmatched bases: 5. The CDR3 spans 15 residues. The V gene's germline CDR1 is SGHRS and CDR2 YFSETQ. CDR3 amino acids: CASSFGTASQETQYF. The CDR3 DNA follows: TGCGCCAGCAGCTTCGGGACAGCGTCCCAAGAGACCCAGTACTTC.

CDR3 in amino acids: CASSPRPDSLAERDTQYF. CDR3 coding DNA: TGCGCCAGCAGCCCCCGACCGGATTCACTAGCGGAGAGAGATACGCAGTATTTT. The gene calls are TRBV5-1 and TRBJ2-3; 8 bases map to TRBD2. The V and J ends lost 4 bases and 5 bases, in that order; junction bases with no gene match: 18. The CDR3 is 18 amino acids. Germline lookup yields CDR1 SGHRS and CDR2 YFSETQ.